This T cell receptor beta chain was identified during a study of shared clonotypes between healthy human individuals. Across the whole study: A couple of female and a few male donors aged 18 to 49 were enrolled. Study-wide points: What naive subsets generally showed was a larger estimated richness than memory subsets showed.

This clone was seen only once. Its target is not known. Profiling relied on immunoSEQ multiplex PCR, and the TCRdb table lists in-frame clones only, not all of them. The sample includes roughly 2,500,000 clones, roughly 93% of them seen just once. The CDR3 is 15 residues long. Germline-derived CDR1 and CDR2 are MDHEN and SYDVKM. V gave up 3 bases and J gave up 0 bases, with 12 bases separating them. This TCR came from a man between 18 and 35 years old in good health. Some clones in this sample may be carry-over from other donors' samples. Sequences were obtained from naive CD4+ T cells from PBMCs. Specified subset: CD45RA+ positively selected. The chain carries TRBV28 and TRBJ2-7; perhaps D is TRBD1 or TRBD2 (5 bases each). The CDR3 here is CASSFSGARSYEQYF. As DNA, the CDR3 is TGTGCCAGCAGTTTTTCCGGGGCGCGCTCCTACGAGCAGTACTTC.